Following are 6 T cell receptor beta chains from one sample sequenced in a study of regulatory T cells in long-lasting Graves disease. With iRepertoire HTBI primers and Arm-PCR of CDR3 regions, TCR beta libraries were built. TCRdb fed the multiplex PCR reads into MiXCR, producing one record per CDR3 protein. The sample contains approximately 400,000 distinct CDR3 sequences, around 16% of which appear only once. Indicated time point: newly diagnosed GD, antithyroid drugs for less than 3 months. There was RNA extracted from PBMCs, and the TCR library was made from it. This sample comprised peripheral blood mononuclear cells (PBMCs), obtained at new diagnosis, from a patient treated with antithyroid drugs. The receptors here all came from a female donor with Graves disease.

This clonotype was counted ten times or more. The rearrangement uses TRBV7-9 and TRBJ2-1, with D perhaps TRBD1 (6 bases). There are 20 residues in the CDR3. The germline gives CDR1 SEHNR, CDR2 FQNEAQ (reference sequence). V was clipped by 5 bases and J by 9 bases, with 35 bases between them. CDR3 region: CASSPSRTKFGRAGETEQFF. The CDR3 DNA sequence: TGTGCCAGCAGCCCCTCGAGGACAAAATTCGGAAGGGCAGGGGAAACTGAGCAGTTCTTC.

The chain recombines TRBV3-1 with TRBJ1-1; D perhaps matches TRBD1 (6 bases). The CDR3 runs 15 residues. Trimming stripped 5 bases from V and 7 bases from J, with 20 bases between. Germline V gives CDR1 LGHDT, CDR2 YNNKEL (reference sequence). CDR3 loop: CASSSYRVRMGEAFF. The CDR3 DNA reads as TGTGCCAGCAGCTCCTACAGGGTCCGGATGGGTGAAGCTTTCTTT.

The table lists this clonotype with many counts. J is TRBJ2-7 and V is TRBV3-1; 7 bases align to TRBD2. In germline, CDR1 is LGHDT, CDR2 YNNKEL (reference sequence). The CDR3 is made up of 14 amino acids. The trim removed 2 bases at V and 1 base at J, leaving 2 bases unmatched. CDR3 amino acids: CASSQTSVSYEQYF. The CDR3, as DNA: TGTGCCAGCAGCCAAACTAGCGTTTCCTACGAGCAGTACTTC.

This clonotype has at least ten counts. Mismatch with germline at one junction end may stem from a read error. The chain couples TRBV5-1 to TRBJ2-3; tentative D call: TRBD2 (6 bases). The CDR3 length is 15 residues. Germline V gene lookup returns CDR1 SGHRS and CDR2 YFSETQ. The CDR3, as DNA: TGCGCCAGCAGCTTTGGCGGGGCACCCACAGATACACAGTATTTT. This codes for CASSFGGAPTDTQYF.

This clonotype has just a few counts. The J gene is TRBJ2-7, the V gene TRBV29-1; 7 nucleotides agree with TRBD1. Germline loops: CDR1 SQVTM, CDR2 ANQGSEA. Trimming at V came to 0 bases and at J to 2 bases, leaving 4 bases not matched to a gene. The CDR3 is 14 amino acids. CDR3 sequence (DNA): TGCAGCGTTGAAGATCAGGGGGTGCCCTACGAGCAGTACTTC. It translates to CSVEDQGVPYEQYF.

The chain couples TRBV19 to TRBJ2-1; 10 bases map to TRBD2. The trim removed 1 base at V and 9 bases at J, leaving 12 bases unmatched. Germline CDR1 and CDR2: LNHDA and SQIVND (reference sequence). The CDR3 consists of 17 residues. CDR3 region: CASSIGLAGELRVEQFF. The CDR3 coding sequence is TGTGCCAGTAGTATAGGTCTAGCGGGAGAGCTTCGGGTTGAGCAGTTCTTC.